Listed below are T cell receptor beta chains from one sample, sequenced in a study of beta chain features in type 1 diabetes. The repertoire was sequenced with immunoSEQ multiplex PCR; TCRdb's copy has only in-frame clones and lacks some. The repertoire holds about 370,000 clones, with over 8.5% as singletons. What was sequenced was central memory CD4+ T cells from blood. These receptors were collected from a young man with type 1 diabetes. The CDR3 runs from the conserved cysteine through the conserved F or W. Fields, in order: V gene, D gene, clone size, J gene, CDR3 DNA, CDR3 protein. D genes are given only for firm matches. For some rows the clone size is stated as once, few or many, or as a class when expanded; others skip it.

V gene: TRBV4-1
D gene: -
clone size: many
J gene: TRBJ1-2
CDR3 DNA: TGCGCCAGCAGCCAATTAGGGGCAAGGACCTTC
CDR3 protein: CASSQLGARTF

V gene: TRBV28
D gene: TRBD2
clone size: -
J gene: TRBJ2-5
CDR3 DNA: TGTGCCAGCAGACTGGGAGGGCAGTCCCAAGAGACCCAGTACTTC
CDR3 protein: CASRLGGQSQETQYF

V gene: TRBV11-3
D gene: -
clone size: few
J gene: TRBJ1-1
CDR3 DNA: TGTGCCAGTGGGGGCCGGGCGATTGAAGCTTTCTTT
CDR3 protein: CASGGRAIEAFF

V gene: TRBV6-1
D gene: -
clone size: -
J gene: TRBJ1-3
CDR3 DNA: TGTGCCAGCAGTCCCCGGCAGCCTCCTGGAAACACCATATATTTT
CDR3 protein: CASSPRQPPGNTIYF

V gene: TRBV29-1
D gene: -
clone size: many
J gene: TRBJ1-1
CDR3 DNA: TGCACCTTCTCCCGGGACACTGAAGCTTTCTTT
CDR3 protein: CTFSRDTEAFF

V gene: TRBV7-2
D gene: TRBD1
clone size: -
J gene: TRBJ1-5
CDR3 DNA: TGTGCCAGCAGCTCGGGAAGACAGGGAACAGGGCCCCAGCATTTT
CDR3 protein: CASSSGRQGTGPQHF

V gene: TRBV5-6
D gene: TRBD2
clone size: -
J gene: TRBJ2-3
CDR3 DNA: TGTGCCAGCAGCTTGACTAGCGGGATTGATACTAGCACAGATACGCAGTATTTT
CDR3 protein: CASSLTSGIDTSTDTQYF

V gene: TRBV9
D gene: TRBD1
clone size: few
J gene: TRBJ2-7
CDR3 DNA: TGTGCCAGCAGCGTAGGTGTCGGGACAGGGGGAATCGGGCGGGGAAGAGACGAGCAGTACTTC
CDR3 protein: CASSVGVGTGGIGRGRDEQYF

V gene: TRBV29-1
D gene: -
clone size: -
J gene: TRBJ2-1
CDR3 DNA: TGCAGCGTTGAGACTGACTACAATGAGCAGTTCTTC
CDR3 protein: CSVETDYNEQFF

V gene: TRBV5-1
D gene: -
clone size: few
J gene: TRBJ2-3
CDR3 DNA: TGCGCCAGCAGCTTAGAGGGGCCCACAGATACGCAGTATTTT
CDR3 protein: CASSLEGPTDTQYF

V gene: TRBV6-6
D gene: -
clone size: few
J gene: TRBJ1-2
CDR3 DNA: TGTGCCAGCAGTTACGGGGAAGATGTGGGTCGGAGGGGCTACACCTTC
CDR3 protein: CASSYGEDVGRRGYTF

V gene: TRBV4-2
D gene: -
clone size: few
J gene: TRBJ2-7
CDR3 DNA: TGTGCCAGCAGCCAAGAGGCCCCAGGCGCAGGGACCCACGAGCAGTACTTC
CDR3 protein: CASSQEAPGAGTHEQYF

V gene: TRBV19
D gene: -
clone size: -
J gene: TRBJ1-5
CDR3 DNA: TGTGCCAGTAGTGCGAAGGGACAGCCCCAGCATTTT
CDR3 protein: CASSAKGQPQHF

V gene: TRBV4-1
D gene: TRBD2
clone size: -
J gene: TRBJ2-5
CDR3 DNA: TGCGCCAGCAGCCAAGTAGCGGGAGGTGTGGGGGGTGAGACCCAGTACTTC
CDR3 protein: CASSQVAGGVGGETQYF

V gene: TRBV19
D gene: -
clone size: many
J gene: TRBJ2-7
CDR3 DNA: TGTGCCAGTAGTACCGGGACACCCTCCTACGAGCAGTACTTC
CDR3 protein: CASSTGTPSYEQYF

V gene: TRBV7-2
D gene: TRBD2
clone size: -
J gene: TRBJ2-3
CDR3 DNA: TGTGCCAGCAGCTTAGAGCGGGAAAGCACAGATACGCAGTATTTT
CDR3 protein: CASSLERESTDTQYF

V gene: TRBV6-5
D gene: -
clone size: -
J gene: TRBJ2-7
CDR3 DNA: TGTGCCAGCAGCCGAGACTGGGAGAATTGGAACGAGCAGTACTTC
CDR3 protein: CASSRDWENWNEQYF

V gene: TRBV6-6
D gene: -
clone size: -
J gene: TRBJ1-5
CDR3 DNA: TGTGCCAGCAGAGATGGGGTCAATCAGCCCCAGCATTTT
CDR3 protein: CASRDGVNQPQHF

V gene: TRBV28
D gene: -
clone size: -
J gene: TRBJ2-5
CDR3 DNA: TGTGCCAGCAGTTCCCCGGCAACCACCGAAGAGACCCAGTACTTC
CDR3 protein: CASSSPATTEETQYF

V gene: TRBV7-2
D gene: -
clone size: few
J gene: TRBJ2-6
CDR3 DNA: TGTGCCAGCAGCCATCTTGACGGGGTGTCTGGGGCCAACGTCCTGACTTTC
CDR3 protein: CASSHLDGVSGANVLTF

V gene: TRBV4-2
D gene: -
clone size: few
J gene: TRBJ2-3
CDR3 DNA: TGTGCCAGCAGCTTAGCCGGGGGTGAAGATACGCAGTATTTT
CDR3 protein: CASSLAGGEDTQYF

V gene: TRBV18
D gene: -
clone size: -
J gene: TRBJ2-5
CDR3 DNA: TGTGCCAGCTCACTACGGGAACAAGAGACCCAGTACTTC
CDR3 protein: CASSLREQETQYF

V gene: TRBV2
D gene: -
clone size: many
J gene: TRBJ2-4
CDR3 DNA: TGTGCCACGCGGGCGGTTTTCCTCGAAAACATTCAGTACTTC
CDR3 protein: CATRAVFLENIQYF

V gene: TRBV5-4
D gene: -
clone size: -
J gene: TRBJ1-4
CDR3 DNA: TGTGCCAGCAGCTCCCAGGGCGGTGAAAAACTGTTTTTT
CDR3 protein: CASSSQGGEKLFF

V gene: TRBV5-4
D gene: -
clone size: many
J gene: TRBJ1-4
CDR3 DNA: TGTGCCAGCAGCTTGTTCGGGGTCCAGGAAAAACTGTTTTTT
CDR3 protein: CASSLFGVQEKLFF

V gene: TRBV18
D gene: -
clone size: few
J gene: TRBJ2-1
CDR3 DNA: TGTGCCAGCTCATGGGACTCCTCCTACAATGAGCAGTTCTTC
CDR3 protein: CASSWDSSYNEQFF

V gene: TRBV5-4
D gene: -
clone size: few
J gene: TRBJ2-1
CDR3 DNA: TGTGCCAGCAGCGATTCGACCCTTAATGAGCAGTTCTTC
CDR3 protein: CASSDSTLNEQFF

V gene: TRBV7-9
D gene: -
clone size: -
J gene: TRBJ1-1
CDR3 DNA: TGTGCCAGCCAGAGCCAGGTGAACACTGAAGCTTTCTTT
CDR3 protein: CASQSQVNTEAFF

V gene: TRBV27
D gene: -
clone size: -
J gene: TRBJ2-1
CDR3 DNA: TGTGCCAGCAGAGGAAGGGGTGTGTACAATGAGCAGTTCTTC
CDR3 protein: CASRGRGVYNEQFF

V gene: TRBV5-6
D gene: -
clone size: few
J gene: TRBJ1-4
CDR3 DNA: TGTGCCAGCAGCTTCCGGGGGGCAAGGGAAAAACTGTTTTTT
CDR3 protein: CASSFRGAREKLFF

V gene: TRBV7-3
D gene: -
clone size: few
J gene: TRBJ2-3
CDR3 DNA: TGTGCCAGCAGCCTAGAGGGAGAAGCGGCTGATACGCAGTATTTT
CDR3 protein: CASSLEGEAADTQYF

V gene: TRBV19
D gene: -
clone size: -
J gene: TRBJ2-1
CDR3 DNA: TGTGCCAGTACCACGGCCCCAGCGGGCACCTCCTACAATGAGCAGTTCTTC
CDR3 protein: CASTTAPAGTSYNEQFF

V gene: TRBV7-3
D gene: -
clone size: -
J gene: TRBJ2-1
CDR3 DNA: TGTGCCAGCACCCCCTTACGGGGCAATGAGCAGTTCTTC
CDR3 protein: CASTPLRGNEQFF

V gene: TRBV7-2
D gene: TRBD2
clone size: -
J gene: TRBJ2-3
CDR3 DNA: TGTGCCAGCAGCTTAGCGGCAGCGGGGGGACGCACAGATACGCAGTATTTT
CDR3 protein: CASSLAAAGGRTDTQYF

V gene: TRBV4-2
D gene: -
clone size: few
J gene: TRBJ2-7
CDR3 DNA: TGTGCCAGCAGCCCCGACCGTTGGGCCATCGACTACGAGCAGTACTTC
CDR3 protein: CASSPDRWAIDYEQYF

V gene: TRBV6-6
D gene: -
clone size: few
J gene: TRBJ1-4
CDR3 DNA: TGTGCCAGCAGTTCCGACGGGACAAGGGTTGAAAAACTGTTTTTT
CDR3 protein: CASSSDGTRVEKLFF

V gene: TRBV7-3
D gene: -
clone size: few
J gene: TRBJ2-3
CDR3 DNA: TGTGCCAGCAGCGCGACCCTTCAGACAGATACGCAGTATTTT
CDR3 protein: CASSATLQTDTQYF

V gene: TRBV28
D gene: -
clone size: few
J gene: TRBJ1-1
CDR3 DNA: TGTGCCAGCAGTTTAGGGGACACACGAACCGCTTTCTTT
CDR3 protein: CASSLGDTRTAFF

V gene: TRBV7-9
D gene: -
clone size: -
J gene: TRBJ2-3
CDR3 DNA: TGTGCCAGCAGCCCGCAGGGGAAAAGGGCAGATACGCAGTATTTT
CDR3 protein: CASSPQGKRADTQYF

V gene: TRBV6-1
D gene: TRBD1
clone size: many
J gene: TRBJ2-7
CDR3 DNA: TGTGCCAGCAAGCCTCAGGACAGGGGGTCCTACGAGCAGTACTTC
CDR3 protein: CASKPQDRGSYEQYF

V gene: TRBV9
D gene: -
clone size: -
J gene: TRBJ2-6
CDR3 DNA: TGTGCCAGCAGCGCCTACTTAGCTGGGGCCAACGTCCTGACTTTC
CDR3 protein: CASSAYLAGANVLTF

V gene: TRBV25-1
D gene: TRBD2
clone size: few
J gene: TRBJ2-3
CDR3 DNA: TGTGCCAGCAGTGAAAAGGCTAGCGGGAGAGGGGATACGCAGTATTTT
CDR3 protein: CASSEKASGRGDTQYF

V gene: TRBV5-1
D gene: -
clone size: few
J gene: TRBJ1-1
CDR3 DNA: TGCGCCAGCAGCTATGGGACGGGAAACACTGAAGCTTTCTTT
CDR3 protein: CASSYGTGNTEAFF

V gene: TRBV5-1
D gene: -
clone size: few
J gene: TRBJ1-1
CDR3 DNA: TGCGCCAGCAGCATCCGGGGCCTCGGCCGAGAAGCTTTCTTT
CDR3 protein: CASSIRGLGREAFF